Listed below are T cell receptor beta chains from one sample, sequenced in a study of cytomegalovirus exposure and HLA in healthy donors. Sequencing was performed with immunoSEQ multiplex PCR; in TCRdb, only in-frame clones are kept and a portion is missing. Altogether roughly 140,000 clones are present, about three fifths being singletons, with the ten largest covering less than 3.5%. Sequencing used PBMCs. These receptors all stem from a woman aged 25 to 39 in good health and CMV-seropositive. Each CDR3 is given with its conserved first and last residue. A D gene is named only where the DNA matches it firmly. Rows give clone size only sometimes, using once, few, many, or a class for an expanded clone.

V: TRBV7-6; D: -; J: TRBJ1-6; size: -; CDR3: CASSLNSLNSPLHF; DNA: TGTGCCAGCAGCCTAAATTCGTTAAATTCACCCCTCCACTTT
V: TRBV9; D: -; J: TRBJ2-7; size: few; CDR3: CASSVDPGSYEQYF; DNA: TGTGCCAGCAGCGTAGATCCAGGATCCTACGAGCAGTACTTC
V: TRBV4-1; D: -; J: TRBJ1-2; size: -; CDR3: CASSQGGKGYGYTF; DNA: TGCGCCAGCAGCCAAGGAGGGAAAGGCTATGGCTACACCTTC
V: TRBV6-5; D: -; J: TRBJ1-5; size: -; CDR3: CASSFNRALDQPQHF; DNA: TGTGCCAGCAGCTTCAACAGGGCCCTAGATCAGCCCCAGCATTTT
V: TRBV5-1; D: -; J: TRBJ2-4; size: -; CDR3: CASSLGLRAKNIQYF; DNA: TGCGCCAGCAGCTTGGGCCTAAGAGCCAAAAACATTCAGTACTTC
V: TRBV29-1; D: TRBD1; J: TRBJ2-7; size: -; CDR3: CSVATGSGSYEQYF; DNA: TGCAGCGTTGCGACAGGGTCGGGTTCCTACGAGCAGTACTTC
V: TRBV25-1; D: -; J: TRBJ1-2; size: -; CDR3: CASSGANYGYTF; DNA: TGTGCCAGCAGCGGGGCTAACTATGGCTACACCTTC
V: TRBV30; D: -; J: TRBJ2-7; size: -; CDR3: CAWSLTYEQYF; DNA: TGTGCCTGGAGTTTAACCTACGAGCAGTACTTC
V: TRBV6-4; D: TRBD2; J: TRBJ2-3; size: -; CDR3: CASSTLAGGADTQYF; DNA: TGTGCCAGCAGCACCTTAGCGGGAGGAGCAGATACGCAGTATTTT
V: TRBV6-1; D: -; J: TRBJ1-5; size: few; CDR3: CASTQGIHNQPQHF; DNA: TGTGCCAGCACCCAGGGGATTCACAATCAGCCCCAGCATTTT
V: TRBV4-1; D: TRBD1; J: TRBJ1-2; size: once; CDR3: CASSQDVGQGAWSGGYTF; DNA: TGCGCCAGCAGCCAAGATGTGGGACAGGGTGCTTGGTCCGGTGGCTACACCTTC
V: TRBV20-1; D: -; J: TRBJ1-1; size: -; CDR3: CSAAGVAEAFF; DNA: TGCAGTGCTGCCGGGGTTGCTGAAGCTTTCTTT
V: TRBV14; D: TRBD2; J: TRBJ2-3; size: -; CDR3: CASSQDEAGALRDTQYF; DNA: TGTGCCAGCAGCCAAGATGAAGCGGGGGCCCTTAGGGATACGCAGTATTTT
V: TRBV6-5; D: TRBD1; J: TRBJ1-5; size: few; CDR3: CASSSRQGNHQPQHF; DNA: TGTGCCAGCAGTTCAAGACAGGGCAATCATCAGCCCCAGCATTTT
V: TRBV5-1; D: TRBD1; J: TRBJ2-1; size: -; CDR3: CASSYHRGDNEQFF; DNA: TGCGCCAGCAGCTACCACAGGGGGGACAATGAGCAGTTCTTC
V: TRBV5-4; D: -; J: TRBJ1-4; size: -; CDR3: CASSLGQQNEKLFF; DNA: TGTGCCAGCAGCTTGGGACAGCAAAATGAAAAACTGTTTTTT
V: TRBV7-3; D: -; J: TRBJ1-1; size: -; CDR3: CASSADRNTEAFF; DNA: TGTGCCAGCAGCGCCGACAGGAACACTGAAGCTTTCTTT
V: TRBV15; D: TRBD1; J: TRBJ1-2; size: -; CDR3: CATSFQGDYGYTF; DNA: TGTGCCACCAGCTTCCAGGGGGACTATGGCTACACCTTC
V: TRBV25-1; D: TRBD2; J: TRBJ2-2; size: -; CDR3: CASSEWGRVTGELFF; DNA: TGTGCCAGCAGTGAATGGGGGAGGGTCACCGGGGAGCTGTTTTTT
V: TRBV5-6; D: -; J: TRBJ2-7; size: -; CDR3: CASSYPGPTYEQYF; DNA: TGTGCCAGCAGCTATCCAGGGCCCACCTACGAGCAGTACTTC
V: TRBV5-4; D: TRBD1; J: TRBJ2-6; size: -; CDR3: CASSFRDRGSGANVLTF; DNA: TGTGCCAGCAGCTTCCGGGACAGGGGATCTGGGGCCAACGTCCTGACTTTC
V: TRBV7-9; D: -; J: TRBJ2-7; size: -; CDR3: CASSLQTYEQYF; DNA: TGTGCCAGCAGCTTGCAGACCTACGAGCAGTACTTC
V: TRBV6-5; D: TRBD2; J: TRBJ2-3; size: once; CDR3: CASSYGGGSNTQYF; DNA: TGTGCCAGCAGTTACGGTGGCGGGAGCAATACGCAGTATTTT
V: TRBV5-4; D: -; J: TRBJ1-1; size: -; CDR3: CASSPNGRGTEAFF; DNA: TGTGCCAGCAGCCCTAACGGAAGGGGCACTGAAGCTTTCTTT
V: TRBV28; D: TRBD1; J: TRBJ1-2; size: -; CDR3: CASSPYTGGYGYTF; DNA: TGTGCCAGCAGCCCCTACACAGGGGGGTATGGCTACACCTTC
V: TRBV27; D: -; J: TRBJ1-4; size: few; CDR3: CASSPGEKLFF; DNA: TGTGCCAGCAGCCCTGGCGAAAAACTGTTTTTT
V: TRBV18; D: TRBD1; J: TRBJ1-5; size: -; CDR3: CASSPAGGQPQHF; DNA: TGTGCCAGCTCACCAGCAGGGGGTCAGCCCCAGCATTTT
V: TRBV6-6; D: -; J: TRBJ1-5; size: few; CDR3: CASSVAVASQPQHF; DNA: TGCGCCAGCAGTGTGGCAGTGGCCAGTCAGCCCCAGCATTTT
V: TRBV2; D: -; J: TRBJ2-5; size: -; CDR3: CASSDTSSWETQYF; DNA: TGTGCCAGCAGTGATACATCTAGCTGGGAGACCCAGTACTTC
V: TRBV28; D: TRBD1; J: TRBJ1-2; size: -; CDR3: CASDTMGQTGFNGYTF; DNA: TGTGCCAGCGATACAATGGGACAGACAGGCTTTAATGGCTACACCTTC
V: TRBV6-5; D: TRBD1; J: TRBJ1-3; size: -; CDR3: CASSPTGVGNTIYF; DNA: TGTGCCAGCAGTCCCACAGGGGTCGGAAACACCATATATTTT
V: TRBV6-1; D: TRBD2; J: TRBJ2-1; size: -; CDR3: CASSEAAGLAENEQFF; DNA: TGTGCCAGCAGTGAAGCGGCTGGACTAGCGGAGAATGAGCAGTTCTTC
V: TRBV7-9; D: -; J: TRBJ1-1; size: -; CDR3: CASSLWRGRETEAFF; DNA: TGTGCCAGCAGCTTATGGCGAGGGAGGGAAACTGAAGCTTTCTTT
V: TRBV7-2; D: -; J: TRBJ2-7; size: -; CDR3: CASSLVPHRFSYEQYF; DNA: TGTGCCAGCAGCTTAGTACCCCACAGATTCTCCTACGAGCAGTACTTC
V: TRBV10-3; D: -; J: TRBJ1-2; size: few; CDR3: CAISDTDLYGYTF; DNA: TGTGCCATCAGTGACACAGACCTCTATGGCTACACCTTC
V: TRBV7-8; D: -; J: TRBJ1-2; size: -; CDR3: CASSLEGTYYGYTF; DNA: TGTGCCAGCAGCTTAGAGGGGACATACTATGGCTACACCTTC
V: TRBV5-1; D: -; J: TRBJ2-7; size: -; CDR3: CASSLVVAEGLGEQYF; DNA: TGCGCCAGCAGCTTGGTGGTAGCGGAGGGTCTTGGCGAGCAGTACTTC
V: TRBV7-9; D: -; J: TRBJ2-7; size: -; CDR3: CASSARQDTYEQYF; DNA: TGTGCCAGCAGCGCTAGACAGGATACCTACGAGCAGTACTTC
V: TRBV6-5; D: -; J: TRBJ1-1; size: -; CDR3: CASTLYRTMNTEAFF; DNA: TGTGCCAGCACCTTATACAGAACCATGAACACTGAAGCTTTCTTT
V: TRBV13; D: TRBD1; J: TRBJ2-2; size: -; CDR3: CASSLGQGANTGELFF; DNA: TGTGCCAGCAGCTTAGGCCAGGGGGCGAACACCGGGGAGCTGTTTTTT
V: TRBV11-3; D: TRBD1; J: TRBJ2-7; size: -; CDR3: CASSSRTGAGWYF; DNA: TGTGCCAGCAGCTCCCGGACAGGGGCGGGATGGTACTTC
V: TRBV27; D: -; J: TRBJ2-3; size: -; CDR3: CASSSSGTDTQYF; DNA: TGTGCCAGCAGTTCTAGCGGCACAGATACGCAGTATTTT
V: TRBV6-1; D: -; J: TRBJ2-1; size: -; CDR3: CASIPLSTDYNEQFF; DNA: TGTGCCAGCATCCCGCTCTCGACAGACTACAATGAGCAGTTCTTC
V: TRBV13; D: TRBD1; J: TRBJ1-2; size: once; CDR3: CASSEGGQGVNYGYTF; DNA: TGTGCCAGCAGCGAAGGGGGACAGGGCGTTAACTATGGCTACACCTTC
V: TRBV30; D: TRBD2; J: TRBJ2-3; size: -; CDR3: CAWSASGSWTDTQYF; DNA: TGTGCCTGGAGTGCTAGCGGGAGTTGGACAGATACGCAGTATTTT
V: TRBV6-1; D: -; J: TRBJ2-6; size: once; CDR3: CASSASNSGANVLTF; DNA: TGTGCCAGCAGTGCGTCTAACTCTGGGGCCAACGTCCTGACTTTC
V: TRBV6-6; D: TRBD1; J: TRBJ1-2; size: few; CDR3: CASSPLPGTDYGYTF; DNA: TGTGCCAGCAGCCCCCTCCCCGGGACAGACTATGGCTACACCTTC
V: TRBV5-1; D: TRBD1; J: TRBJ2-7; size: -; CDR3: CASRPGTGSSEQYF; DNA: TGCGCCAGCAGGCCCGGGACAGGGTCTTCGGAGCAGTACTTC
V: TRBV19; D: TRBD1; J: TRBJ1-2; size: few; CDR3: CASRSDRGRYGYTF; DNA: TGTGCCAGTAGGTCCGACAGGGGGCGATATGGCTACACCTTC
V: TRBV15; D: -; J: TRBJ2-7; size: -; CDR3: CATSRDRGPTTRQYF; DNA: TGTGCCACCAGCAGAGACAGGGGACCGACTACGAGGCAGTACTTC
V: TRBV21-1; D: -; J: TRBJ1-3; size: -; CDR3: CASSKAGQSRTIYF; DNA: TGTGCCAGCAGCAAAGCGGGACAGTCGAGGACCATATATTTT
V: TRBV30; D: -; J: TRBJ2-7; size: -; CDR3: CATQGPYEQYF; DNA: TGTGCCACCCAGGGGCCCTACGAGCAGTACTTC
V: TRBV2; D: -; J: TRBJ1-6; size: once; CDR3: CASSERSPLHF; DNA: TGTGCCAGCAGTGAGAGATCACCCCTCCACTTT
V: TRBV5-1; D: -; J: TRBJ2-7; size: -; CDR3: CASSSGLDLYEQYF; DNA: TGCGCCAGCAGCTCGGGACTCGACCTCTACGAGCAGTACTTC
V: TRBV6-4; D: TRBD1; J: TRBJ2-3; size: few; CDR3: CASSVGTGEGSDTQYF; DNA: TGTGCCAGCAGTGTCGGGACAGGGGAAGGTTCAGATACGCAGTATTTT
V: TRBV6-1; D: -; J: TRBJ1-1; size: few; CDR3: CASVRVRYSEAFF; DNA: TGTGCCAGCGTAAGAGTCCGCTACTCTGAAGCTTTCTTT
V: TRBV29-1; D: -; J: TRBJ1-1; size: few; CDR3: CSVGGQKTEAFF; DNA: TGCAGCGTTGGGGGGCAGAAGACTGAAGCTTTCTTT
V: TRBV10-2; D: -; J: TRBJ2-7; size: -; CDR3: CASSDFGQLHYEQYF; DNA: TGCGCCAGCAGTGATTTTGGACAGCTTCACTACGAGCAGTACTTC
V: TRBV6-6; D: -; J: TRBJ2-7; size: -; CDR3: CASSYQKDSYEQYF; DNA: TGTGCCAGCAGTTACCAAAAGGACAGCTACGAGCAGTACTTC